Listed below are T cell receptor beta chains from one sample, sequenced in a study of blood T cell repertoires in COVID-19. The data were produced by immunoSEQ multiplex PCR, yet TCRdb's version contains in-frame clones alone and is incomplete. The sample lists about 150,000 clones, over 75% occurring once. Sequences were obtained from peripheral blood. The receptor set was obtained from a man aged 18 to 30 with COVID-19, enrolled during active disease. Both conserved end residues are part of each CDR3. D genes are given only for firm matches. A row's size may be missing; if present it is once, few, many or a size class.

v_gene	j_gene	abundance	d_gene	CDR3aa	CDR3nt
TRBV28	TRBJ1-5	NA	NA	CASIIAGRGGNQPQHF	TGTGCCAGCATCATCGCGGGGAGGGGTGGCAATCAGCCCCAGCATTTT
TRBV6-6	TRBJ2-7	NA	TRBD1	CASTVARDRTYEQYF	TGTGCCAGCACCGTCGCCCGGGACAGGACCTACGAGCAGTACTTC
TRBV28	TRBJ2-7	NA	TRBD2	CASTVDSGIYEQYF	TGTGCCAGCACCGTGGATAGCGGGATTTACGAGCAGTACTTC
TRBV6-5	TRBJ2-1	few	TRBD1	CASSSIQGASYNEQFF	TGTGCCAGCAGTTCTATTCAGGGGGCGTCCTACAATGAGCAGTTCTTC
TRBV28	TRBJ2-5	NA	NA	CASSVQGLETQYF	TGTGCCAGCAGCGTCCAGGGTTTGGAGACCCAGTACTTC
TRBV5-6	TRBJ2-7	NA	TRBD1	CASSPGTGGTYEQYF	TGTGCCAGCAGCCCAGGGACAGGGGGCACCTACGAGCAGTACTTC
TRBV14	TRBJ1-2	NA	NA	CASSQDITIHPRGYTF	TGTGCCAGCAGCCAAGATATCACCATCCATCCGAGGGGCTACACCTTC
TRBV5-1	TRBJ1-2	NA	TRBD1	CASSSSTGGFYGYTF	TGCGCCAGCAGCTCATCGACAGGGGGCTTCTATGGCTACACCTTC
TRBV5-1	TRBJ2-5	NA	TRBD2	CASSLPVAGRQETQYF	TGCGCCAGCAGCTTGCCGGTAGCGGGACGACAAGAGACCCAGTACTTC
TRBV6-2/TRBV6-3	TRBJ2-1	NA	NA	CASSYGDTSYNEQFF	TGTGCCAGCAGTTACGGTGATACTTCCTACAATGAGCAGTTCTTC
TRBV19	TRBJ2-3	NA	TRBD2	CATTTSGSADTQYF	TGTGCCACTACGACTAGCGGGAGCGCAGATACGCAGTATTTT
TRBV2	TRBJ2-7	NA	NA	CASSEGGGPTYEQYF	TGTGCCAGCAGTGAAGGGGGCGGACCAACCTACGAGCAGTACTTC
TRBV19	TRBJ2-2	once	NA	CASSIARYSGGLDTGELFF	TGTGCCAGTAGTATAGCACGGTACTCTGGGGGACTCGACACCGGGGAGCTGTTTTTT
TRBV28	TRBJ1-1	NA	NA	CASSRSPEGRTEAFF	TGTGCCAGCAGTCGAAGCCCCGAGGGAAGGACTGAAGCTTTCTTT
TRBV7-2	TRBJ1-4	once	NA	CASPEGGTNEKLFF	TGTGCCAGCCCCGAGGGGGGGACGAATGAAAAACTGTTTTTT
TRBV7-2	TRBJ1-1	NA	NA	CASSTMVGTEAFF	TGTGCCAGCAGCACCATGGTCGGGACTGAAGCTTTCTTT
TRBV29-1	TRBJ1-1	NA	TRBD1	CSVPGTDEAFF	TGCAGCGTTCCCGGGACAGATGAAGCTTTCTTT
TRBV11-2	TRBJ2-7	NA	TRBD2	CASSFAGKIAGRLFEQYF	TGTGCCAGCAGCTTCGCTGGGAAGATAGCGGGAAGATTATTCGAGCAGTACTTC
TRBV7-9	TRBJ1-1	few	TRBD1	CASSLGATGGAGLAFF	TGTGCCAGCAGCTTAGGTGCTACAGGGGGCGCGGGTCTTGCTTTCTTT
TRBV30	TRBJ2-2	NA	NA	CAWTTQGSGELFF	TGTGCCTGGACCACACAGGGTTCCGGGGAGCTGTTTTTT
TRBV9	TRBJ2-3	NA	TRBD1	CASSERTGANTDTQYF	TGTGCCAGCAGCGAAAGGACAGGGGCGAACACAGATACGCAGTATTTT
TRBV7-9	TRBJ1-2	NA	TRBD1	CASSFGRGDGYTF	TGTGCCAGCAGCTTCGGCAGGGGGGATGGCTACACCTTC
TRBV18	TRBJ1-4	NA	NA	CASSPTGDRNEKLFF	TGTGCCAGCTCACCCACGGGCGACAGGAATGAAAAACTGTTTTTT